Listed below are T cell receptor beta chains from one sample, sequenced in a study of T cells expressing NK-cell markers. TCRdb reprocessed the 5' RACE reads; each CDR3 protein has one entry and no DNA is given. This sample's clone table lists roughly 420,000 distinct CDR3 sequences. Material for sequencing was blood T cells: a sorted CD56 or NKG2C T cell subset, CD4+ or CD8+ T cells, or bulk PBMC T cells (not recorded which). The source of these receptors is a woman aged 18 to 75 in good health. The CDR3 runs from the conserved cysteine through the conserved F or W. Each record gives: CDR3 length, J gene, V gene, CDR3 protein.

CDR3 length: 14; J gene: TRBJ2-3; V gene: TRBV5-1; CDR3 protein: CASRTSGATDTQYF
CDR3 length: 12; J gene: TRBJ2-1; V gene: TRBV20-1; CDR3 protein: CSATVKVNEQFF
CDR3 length: 15; J gene: TRBJ2-3; V gene: TRBV6-1; CDR3 protein: CASSGWGVPEDTQYF
CDR3 length: 15; J gene: TRBJ1-1; V gene: TRBV27; CDR3 protein: CASSLSGGPSTEAFF
CDR3 length: 14; J gene: TRBJ2-3; V gene: TRBV12-3/TRBV12-4; CDR3 protein: CASGLQGFSDTQYF
CDR3 length: 16; J gene: TRBJ2-3; V gene: TRBV10-1; CDR3 protein: CASSADPGRSLDTQYF
CDR3 length: 17; J gene: TRBJ1-5; V gene: TRBV5-4; CDR3 protein: CASSLDTGTGRNQLQHF
CDR3 length: 15; J gene: TRBJ2-7; V gene: TRBV7-8; CDR3 protein: CASSSYSGPPYEQYF
CDR3 length: 14; J gene: TRBJ1-2; V gene: TRBV7-8; CDR3 protein: CASSQGREIGGYTF
CDR3 length: 14; J gene: TRBJ2-5; V gene: TRBV15; CDR3 protein: CATSRDAGRETQYF
CDR3 length: 14; J gene: TRBJ2-1; V gene: TRBV4-3; CDR3 protein: CASSQGLALNEQFF
CDR3 length: 17; J gene: TRBJ2-5; V gene: TRBV12-3/TRBV12-4; CDR3 protein: CASSPSPGLAGLETQYF
CDR3 length: 15; J gene: TRBJ1-5; V gene: TRBV20-1; CDR3 protein: CSASPGGSGNQPQHF
CDR3 length: 14; J gene: TRBJ2-1; V gene: TRBV24-1; CDR3 protein: CATSDRTGGNEQFF
CDR3 length: 14; J gene: TRBJ2-7; V gene: TRBV27; CDR3 protein: CASSQRTTSYEQYF
CDR3 length: 14; J gene: TRBJ1-6; V gene: TRBV7-2; CDR3 protein: CASSRVHYNSPLHF
CDR3 length: 15; J gene: TRBJ2-5; V gene: TRBV19; CDR3 protein: CASSIRAVKQETQYF
CDR3 length: 13; J gene: TRBJ2-7; V gene: TRBV4-2; CDR3 protein: CASSPYPAGEQYF
CDR3 length: 13; J gene: TRBJ2-2; V gene: TRBV19; CDR3 protein: CASSPLSPRELFF
CDR3 length: 14; J gene: TRBJ1-4; V gene: TRBV5-1; CDR3 protein: CASSPGTPNEKLFF
CDR3 length: 17; J gene: TRBJ1-5; V gene: TRBV5-1; CDR3 protein: CASSLIPGTGGVQPQHF
CDR3 length: 13; J gene: TRBJ1-2; V gene: TRBV5-1; CDR3 protein: CASSFDGSYGYTF
CDR3 length: 15; J gene: TRBJ2-3; V gene: TRBV20-1; CDR3 protein: CSATGGEQSTDTQYF
CDR3 length: 13; J gene: TRBJ2-7; V gene: TRBV29-1; CDR3 protein: CSVAALVGREQYF
CDR3 length: 15; J gene: TRBJ1-2; V gene: TRBV28; CDR3 protein: CASSRPTGGNYGYTF
CDR3 length: 15; J gene: TRBJ1-2; V gene: TRBV27; CDR3 protein: CASSGRGATYSGYTF
CDR3 length: 16; J gene: TRBJ2-2; V gene: TRBV4-3; CDR3 protein: CASSQDRGGDTGELFF
CDR3 length: 14; J gene: TRBJ2-5; V gene: TRBV6-1; CDR3 protein: CASTRDRAQETQYF
CDR3 length: 15; J gene: TRBJ2-1; V gene: TRBV19; CDR3 protein: CASSVGLASYNEQFF
CDR3 length: 13; J gene: TRBJ1-4; V gene: TRBV6-1; CDR3 protein: CASRDGGAEKLFF
CDR3 length: 12; J gene: TRBJ1-2; V gene: TRBV6-5; CDR3 protein: CASTPGNYGYTF
CDR3 length: 15; J gene: TRBJ1-1; V gene: TRBV20-1; CDR3 protein: CSARRGSKWNTEAFF
CDR3 length: 14; J gene: TRBJ2-1; V gene: TRBV6-5; CDR3 protein: CASSYSGGVNEQFF
CDR3 length: 14; J gene: TRBJ2-1; V gene: TRBV12-3/TRBV12-4; CDR3 protein: CASSDSFSYNEQFF
CDR3 length: 15; J gene: TRBJ2-1; V gene: TRBV21-1; CDR3 protein: CASSSIAGPYNEQFF
CDR3 length: 14; J gene: TRBJ1-4; V gene: TRBV4-1; CDR3 protein: CASSQAGIDEKLFF
CDR3 length: 16; J gene: TRBJ2-2; V gene: TRBV4-3; CDR3 protein: CASSKAGGANTGELFF
CDR3 length: 13; J gene: TRBJ1-2; V gene: TRBV6-1; CDR3 protein: CASSEGQLYGYTF
CDR3 length: 16; J gene: TRBJ2-7; V gene: TRBV28; CDR3 protein: CASSSPTGHGSYEQYF
CDR3 length: 21; J gene: TRBJ2-1; V gene: TRBV20-1; CDR3 protein: CSARGLTSENSGPFSYNEQFF
CDR3 length: 15; J gene: TRBJ2-2; V gene: TRBV19; CDR3 protein: CASSISTLVTGELFF